This T cell receptor (beta chain) came from a study of blood T cells in healthy people across ages. The CDR3 contains 16 residues. The germline V gene has CDR1 ENHRY and CDR2 SYGVKD. V was pared by 3 bases and J by 3 bases, with 9 bases of the junction left unmatched. A second PCR of about 7 to 11 cycles used a sample-barcoded 5' primer and a J-beta primer mix. TCRdb independently ran MiXCR on the 5' RACE reads; one entry per CDR3 protein. The sample yields some 1.1 million distinct CDR3 sequences, around two fifths seen once. This clonotype has only a few counts. What was sequenced was blood. The chain has TRBV10-3 and TRBJ2-3; TRBD2 matches at 7 bases. The source of this sequence is a man between 18 and 29 years old in good health. The DNA for the CDR3 is TGTGCCATCAGTGACCATCTGGGCGGGGGTACAGATACGCAGTATTTT. Protein sequence: CAISDHLGGGTDTQYF.